Presented here are 14 T cell receptor beta chains from one specimen sequenced in a study of identical twins. TCRdb re-derived calls from the 5' RACE reads in MiXCR, one entry per CDR3 protein. This table has approximately 590,000 distinct CDR3 sequences, around 9.6% appearing once. This same sample was also part of a study on yellow fever vaccine responses in identical twins.

The sequencing sample was made of PBMCs. These receptors were taken from a woman aged 18-29 years in good health.

This clonotype has ten or more counts. The chain employs TRBV27 and TRBJ2-1; D gene unclear. Germline V gene data show CDR1 as MNHEY and CDR2 as SMNVEV (reference sequence). CDR3 size: 14 residues. V lost 6 bases, J lost 4 bases, and 13 bases lay in between. CDR3 protein: CASRTESYYNEQFF. The CDR3 nucleotides are TGTGCCAGCAGAACAGAGTCTTATTACAATGAGCAGTTCTTC.

This clonotype was observed at least ten times. This chain connects TRBV10-3 to TRBJ2-7; 10 nucleotides line up with TRBD2. Trimming cost V 10 bases and J 3 bases; bases outside gene matches: 6. The CDR3 runs to 13 residues. CDR1 ENHRY and CDR2 SYGVKD come from the germline V gene. CDR3 residues: CATSSGGIYEQYF. CDR3 bases: TGTGCCACTTCTAGCGGGGGTATCTACGAGCAGTACTTC.

This clonotype has more than one count but fewer than ten. The chain recombines TRBV7-2 with TRBJ2-1, with 10 bases fitting TRBD2. CDR1 is SGHTA, CDR2 FQGNSA, per germline. CDR3 size: 15 residues. The J segment lost 7 bases and the V segment lost 3 bases, leaving 6 bases of the junction unmatched. Here the CDR3 DNA reads TGTGCCAGCAGCTTCGACTCTAGCGGGAGAAATGAGCAGTTCTTC. Translated: CASSFDSSGRNEQFF.

This clonotype has just a few counts. Here the CDR3 DNA reads TGTGCCAGCAGTTCGAATAGCGGGAGGGGGAACGAGCAGTACTTC. Translating gives CASSSNSGRGNEQYF. The chain is built from TRBV27 and TRBJ2-7, with 11 positions matching TRBD2. CDR1 is MNHEY, CDR2 SMNVEV, per germline (reference sequence). The CDR3 is 15 amino acids. The ends lost 4 bases at V and 5 bases at J; junction bases unmatched: 7.

This clonotype appeared a few times. The gene calls are TRBV20-1 and TRBJ2-7; 10 bases agree with TRBD1. This CDR3 has 18 residues. J lost 3 bases, V lost 3 bases, and 17 bases had no gene match. Germline V gives CDR1 DFQATT, CDR2 SNEGSKA (reference sequence). The CDR3 nucleotides are TGCAGTGCTAGCGGCTTGACAGGGGGCGCATCTAAGAACTACGAGCAGTACTTC. Translated: CSASGLTGGASKNYEQYF.

The rearrangement links TRBV24-1 to TRBJ1-1; 9 bases match TRBD1. The CDR3 covers 15 residues. With V trimmed by 3 bases and J by 2 bases, 3 bases remained unmatched. CDR1 KGHDR and CDR2 SFDVKD come from the germline V gene. CDR3 residues: CATSDRDRDNTEAFF. Here the CDR3 DNA reads TGTGCCACCAGTGATAGGGACAGGGATAACACTGAAGCTTTCTTT.

A single count supports this clonotype. The chain has TRBV14 and TRBJ2-1, with a tentative D call TRBD2 (5 bases). CDR3 size: 14 residues. Germline V gene lookup returns CDR1 SGHDN and CDR2 FVKESK. Trimming stripped 6 bases from V and 6 bases from J, with 15 bases between. The CDR3 is CASRPILASNEQFF. As DNA, the CDR3 is TGTGCCAGCAGACCGATATTAGCGAGCAATGAGCAGTTCTTC.

This clonotype came up many times. The J gene is TRBJ2-3, the V gene TRBV4-1; TRBD2 aligns across 15 bases. CDR1 and CDR2 (germline): MGHRA, YSYEKL. V lost 1 base and J lost 3; bases outside the gene matches: 2. This CDR3 region has 17 residues. CDR3 loop: CASSQGTSGRVTDTQYF. The DNA for the CDR3 is TGCGCCAGCAGCCAAGGGACTAGCGGGAGGGTGACAGATACGCAGTATTTT.

This clonotype was counted a single time. The chain combines TRBV6-6 with TRBJ2-7, with TRBD1 identical over 7 bases. Trimming cost V 6 bases and J 5 bases; bases outside gene matches: 7. The CDR3 contains 13 residues. Germline loops: CDR1 MNHNY, CDR2 SVGAGI (reference sequence). CDR3 region: CASRPVQGDEQYF. In DNA form, the CDR3 reads TGTGCCAGCAGACCAGTTCAGGGGGACGAGCAGTACTTC.

The chain joins TRBV7-6 to TRBJ2-3; tentative D call: TRBD2 (7 bases). The CDR3 runs to 16 residues. Germline CDR1 SGHVS, CDR2 FNYEAQ. Trimming stripped 4 bases from V and 0 bases from J, with 14 bases between. This CDR3 is CASSSRGGGSTDTQYF. As DNA, the CDR3 is TGTGCCAGCAGCTCCCGGGGAGGGGGGAGCACAGATACGCAGTATTTT.

The chain links TRBV6-1 to TRBJ2-1; 9 positions agree with TRBD2. Germline CDR1 and CDR2: MNHNS and SASEGT. J gave up 4 bases and V 7 bases, and 14 bases lay outside the gene matches. The CDR3 has 17 residues. The CDR3 spells CASNIAGESRRYNEQFF. The CDR3 nucleotides read TGTGCCAGCAACATAGCGGGAGAATCTAGGCGGTACAATGAGCAGTTCTTC.

This chain links TRBV5-1 with TRBJ2-5; 7 bases agree with TRBD1. The J segment lost 2 bases and the V segment lost 4 bases, leaving 5 bases of the junction unmatched. The CDR3 has 14 amino acids. Germline lookup yields CDR1 SGHRS and CDR2 YFSETQ. CDR3 protein: CASSGGQAQETQYF. CDR3 DNA sequence: TGCGCCAGCAGCGGCGGACAGGCGCAAGAGACCCAGTACTTC.

V and J are TRBV12-3 or TRBV12-4 and TRBJ2-3; D unclear. There are 14 residues in the CDR3. Trimming stripped 6 bases from V and 3 bases from J, with 13 bases between. The CDR3 nucleotides read TGTGCCAGCAGCCTGAAGATGCGAACAGATACGCAGTATTTT. Its protein product is CASSLKMRTDTQYF.

The chain carries TRBV6-4 and TRBJ2-1; a weak D match, TRBD2 (6 bases). Looked up from germline, CDR1 is MRHNA and CDR2 is SNTAGT. This CDR3 comprises 16 residues. V dropped 0 bases and J dropped 0 bases, with 9 bases sitting between them. CDR3 sequence (DNA): TGTGCCAGCAGTGACTCGGGGAGGAGCTCCTACAATGAGCAGTTCTTC. This codes for CASSDSGRSSYNEQFF.